The rows below give T cell receptor beta chains drawn from one sample of a study of identical twins. TCRdb reanalysed the 5' RACE reads using MiXCR and keeps one entry per CDR3 protein. The profile shows some 790,000 distinct CDR3 sequences, about 18% of them singletons. This sample also appeared in a second study, on T cells expressing NK-cell markers.

Sequencing was performed on PBMCs. The origin of the receptors is a woman aged 18 to 35 in good health. Both conserved end residues are part of each CDR3. Each record gives: J gene, D gene, V gene, clone size, CDR3 DNA, CDR3 protein. The D gene is left open where the match is weak. Clone sizes are given selectively: once, few, many, or a class where the clone is expanded.

>TRBJ2-1|TRBD2|TRBV7-9|NA
TGTGCCAGCACCCCCAGGGATCTAGCGGGGATCGATGAGCAGTTCTTC
CASTPRDLAGIDEQFF
>TRBJ1-6|TRBD1|TRBV5-1|NA
TGCGCCAGCAGCTTGGCCCAGGGGGGGGCGCGTACCCTCCACTTT
CASSLAQGGARTLHF
>TRBJ2-7|NA|TRBV10-3|few
TGTGCCATCAGTGAGAGGGACCTTTTAGGGGAGCAGTACTTC
CAISERDLLGEQYF
>TRBJ2-1|NA|TRBV13|NA
TGTGCCAGCAGTCAAGGGCCGGGAGTTGAGTTCTTC
CASSQGPGVEFF
>TRBJ2-7|TRBD1|TRBV6-2/TRBV6-3|NA
TGTGCCAGCAGTTACTCAGAGGGACAGGGAAACTACGAGCAGTACTTC
CASSYSEGQGNYEQYF
>TRBJ2-5|NA|TRBV5-6|few
TGTGCCAGCAGCTTGGGGACCGCAGGGGGGGAGACCCAGTACTTC
CASSLGTAGGETQYF
>TRBJ2-5|NA|TRBV20-1|few
TGCAGTGGCCGGCGGGCAGAGACCCAGTACTTC
CSGRRAETQYF
>TRBJ2-3|NA|TRBV9|NA
TGTGCCAGCAGCTATATCGCCGATACGCAGTATTTT
CASSYIADTQYF
>TRBJ2-5|NA|TRBV29-1|few
TGCAGCCACAGCACGGCTTGGCAAGAGACCCAGTACTTC
CSHSTAWQETQYF
>TRBJ2-1|NA|TRBV5-1|NA
TGCGCCAGCAGCTTGGTCGTAGACGGTGAGCAGTTCTTC
CASSLVVDGEQFF
>TRBJ2-1|TRBD2|TRBV7-2|NA
TGTGCCAGCACCGGGGGGGCGGCCTACAATGAGCAGTTCTTC
CASTGGAAYNEQFF
>TRBJ2-3|NA|TRBV29-1|few
TGCAGCGTCACGGACTGGGATACGCAGTATTTT
CSVTDWDTQYF
>TRBJ2-1|TRBD2|TRBV20-1|NA
TGCAGTGCTAGAGATGTGGATAGCGGGAGCAGAAATGAGCAGTTCTTC
CSARDVDSGSRNEQFF
>TRBJ2-7|TRBD1|TRBV27|few
TGTGCCAGCTGGGACAGGTCATCCTACGAGCAGTACTTC
CASWDRSSYEQYF
>TRBJ2-1|TRBD2|TRBV3-1|NA
TGTGCCAGCAGCTACCATTTGGTAGCGGGGGGACATGAGCAGTTCTTC
CASSYHLVAGGHEQFF
>TRBJ2-3|TRBD2|TRBV20-1|NA
TGCAGTGCTAGAGATCGGCGGCGGGGGGAATCAGATACGCAGTATTTT
CSARDRRRGESDTQYF
>TRBJ2-3|TRBD2|TRBV12-3/TRBV12-4|few
TGTGCCAGCAGTCCCGCCGTCGGAGCGGGAGACACAGATACGCAGTATTTT
CASSPAVGAGDTDTQYF
>TRBJ2-3|TRBD1|TRBV29-1|NA
TGCAGCGTTGCCGACAGGGCATTCACAGATACGCAGTATTTT
CSVADRAFTDTQYF
>TRBJ1-1|NA|TRBV10-1|few
TGCGCCAGCAAAAAGGGCCCGAACACTGAAGCTTTCTTT
CASKKGPNTEAFF
>TRBJ2-7|TRBD2|TRBV29-1|NA
TGCAGCGTTGTAAGGCGGGGGGGCGGGTACGAGCAGTACTTC
CSVVRRGGGYEQYF
>TRBJ2-7|TRBD2|TRBV7-9|NA
TGTGCCAGCAGCAAAGCGGGGGCTTTCCTGGTGTCGCAGTACTTC
CASSKAGAFLVSQYF
>TRBJ1-2|TRBD1|TRBV20-1|few
TGCAGTGCTAGGGGGACAGCCTCTAACTATGGCTACACCTTC
CSARGTASNYGYTF
>TRBJ2-3|TRBD2|TRBV4-3|few
TGCGCCAGCAGCCAGTTTAGCGGGCGTCCTTCCACAGATACGCAGTATTTT
CASSQFSGRPSTDTQYF
>TRBJ2-7|NA|TRBV24-1|NA
TGTGCCACCAGCCCCGGGCCAGGACGATACGAGCAGTACTTC
CATSPGPGRYEQYF
>TRBJ2-1|TRBD2|TRBV6-4|many
TGTGCCAGCAGTGAGGCGGGGGGGCACAATGAGCAGTTCTTC
CASSEAGGHNEQFF
>TRBJ2-2|NA|TRBV24-1|NA
TGTGCCACCAGTGATTCAAGATTTACGAACACCGGGGAGCTGTTTTTT
CATSDSRFTNTGELFF
>TRBJ2-2|NA|TRBV5-6|many
TGTGCCAGCAGCTTCGGTAGCAGCGCGGGCGGGGAGCTGTTTTTT
CASSFGSSAGGELFF
>TRBJ2-7|NA|TRBV19|NA
TGTGCCAGTATGGCGAGTAAGGTCGGTTCAAGGCAGTACTTC
CASMASKVGSRQYF
>TRBJ2-2|TRBD2|TRBV6-6|once
TGTGCCGGCGGGGGGGCCGGCACCGGGGAGCTGTCTTTT
CAGGGAGTGELSF
>TRBJ1-1|NA|TRBV20-1|NA
TGCAGTGCTGCTAGGTTCTGGGGGGACAACACTGAAGCTTTCTTT
CSAARFWGDNTEAFF